A single sample is the source of the 12 T cell receptor beta chains below, sequenced in a study of T cell repertoires in ileal Crohn's disease. Profiled with immunoSEQ multiplex PCR; TCRdb holds only in-frame clones, not every one. The sample comprises some 16,000 clones, around four fifths of which are singletons, and 10% to 13% rests with the top ten. Specimen: ileal tissue. The source is an adult with Crohn's disease.

The rearrangement links TRBV5-5 to TRBJ2-5, with 10 bases that match TRBD2. The germline V gene encodes CDR1 SGHKS and CDR2 YYEKEE (reference sequence). The CDR3 loop spans 18 amino acids. With 4 bases clipped from V and 7 bases from J, the junction kept 19 bases outside the gene matches. The CDR3 region is CASSGERQLAGGRATQYF. The CDR3 nucleotides read TGTGCCAGCAGCGGGGAACGCCAGTTAGCGGGGGGCCGGGCGACCCAGTACTTC.

In nucleotides, the CDR3 is TGTGCCAGCAGCTTAGTGGGCCTAAGCTACAATGAGCAGTTCTTC. Its protein product is CASSLVGLSYNEQFF. The V and J genes are TRBV7-2 and TRBJ2-1; D unresolved. The V gene's germline CDR1 is SGHTA and CDR2 FQGNSA. The V end lost 1 base, the J end lost 3 bases, and 10 bases lay between the germline ends. There are 15 residues in the CDR3.

The table lists this clone with a count of one. This rearrangement joins TRBV19 to TRBJ1-1; the D is unclear. CDR3 size: 15 residues. Germline V gene data show CDR1 as LNHDA and CDR2 as SQIVND (reference sequence). V shed 2 bases and J shed 5 bases, with 15 bases lying between them. The CDR3 spells CASSIILSEGTEAFF. CDR3 coding DNA: TGTGCCAGTAGTATAATATTGTCAGAGGGTACTGAAGCTTTCTTT.

The J gene is TRBJ1-1, the V gene TRBV5-4; the match to TRBD1 covers 7 bases. Germline CDR1 is SGHNT and CDR2 is YYREEE (reference sequence). The CDR3 covers 15 residues. J lost 5 bases, V lost 0 bases, and 7 bases had no gene match. The CDR3 nucleotides are TGTGCCAGCAGCTTGGAAGACAGGGTGGGAACTGAAGCTTTCTTT. Translation: CASSLEDRVGTEAFF.

V is TRBV6-5 and J is TRBJ1-1; D perhaps matches TRBD1 (6 bases). With 2 bases removed from V and 5 bases from J, the gap between germline ends came to 15 bases. The CDR3 sequence is 15 residues long. Germline values: CDR1 MNHEY, CDR2 SVGAGI. CDR3 loop: CASSYPSQGETEAFF. The CDR3 DNA reads TGTGCCAGCAGTTACCCTTCACAGGGAGAGACTGAAGCTTTCTTT.

This sequence joins TRBV7-9 and TRBJ2-2; D is undetermined. The V and J ends lost 1 base and 5 bases respectively, with 8 bases between them. Germline CDR1 reads SEHNR; CDR2 reads FQNEAQ (reference sequence). The CDR3 loop spans 14 amino acids. DNA of the CDR3: TGTGCCAGCAGCTTAGAGATTAGTACCGGGGAGCTGTTTTTT. This sequence encodes CASSLEISTGELFF.

The V and J genes are TRBV7-2 and TRBJ1-3; D is perhaps TRBD1 (5 bases). This CDR3 comprises 14 residues. The V end lost 7 bases, the J end lost 2 bases, and 12 bases lay between the germline ends. CDR1 SGHTA and CDR2 FQGNSA come from the germline V gene. The CDR3 loop reads CASTRGGAGNTIYF. The CDR3 DNA reads as TGTGCCAGCACCCGGGGAGGGGCTGGAAACACCATATATTTT. Complete variable domain (other parts from reference TRBV7-2 and TRBJ1-3): GAGVSQSPSNKVTEKGKDVELRCDPISGHTALYWYRQSLGQGLEFLIYFQGNSAPDKSGLPSDRFSAERTGGSVSTLTIQRTQQEDSAVYLCASTRGGAGNTIYFGEGSWLTVV.

This sequence joins TRBV6-5 and TRBJ1-2; TRBD1 agrees at 9 bases. The CDR3 extends over 15 amino acids. The germline CDR1 and CDR2 sequences are MNHEY and SVGAGI. V lost 4 bases to trimming and J lost 4 bases; unmatched junction nucleotides: 7. The CDR3 protein is CASSLQGARGYGYTF. CDR3 DNA: TGTGCCAGCAGTTTACAGGGGGCGCGGGGCTATGGCTACACCTTC.

The chain joins TRBV18 to TRBJ1-1; TRBD1 matches at 10 bases. After removal of 6 bases from V and 5 bases from J, the junction contained 6 bases not matched to a gene. This CDR3 has 14 residues. Germline V gives CDR1 KGHSH, CDR2 LQKENI. The chain's CDR3 is CASSLGQGGTEAFF. Here the CDR3 DNA reads TGTGCCAGCTCCCTTGGACAGGGGGGAACTGAAGCTTTCTTT.

A few counts support this clone. V and J are TRBV29-1 and TRBJ1-1, with TRBD1 identical over 7 bases. Unmatched junction bases numbered 9, after V lost 5 bases and J lost 0 bases. Germline CDR1 SQVTM, CDR2 ANQGSEA. This CDR3 comprises 15 residues. The DNA of the CDR3 is TGCAGCGTTTCCCCGGGACAGATCATGAACACTGAAGCTTTCTTT. Translating it yields CSVSPGQIMNTEAFF.

The V and J genes are TRBV12-5 and TRBJ2-2; TRBD1 matches 8 bases. V was pared by 7 bases and J by 0 bases, with 4 bases of the junction left unmatched. The germline gives CDR1 LGHNT, CDR2 FRNRAP. The CDR3 consists of 15 residues. In DNA form, the CDR3 reads TGTGCTAGTGCCAAGGACAGGGCGAACACCGGGGAGCTGTTTTTT. Translating it yields CASAKDRANTGELFF.

The rearrangement uses TRBV6-6 and TRBJ1-4; TRBD1 matches 10 bases. Germline-derived CDR1 and CDR2 are MNHNY and SVGAGI (reference sequence). There are 15 residues in the CDR3. The ends lost 5 bases at V and 6 bases at J; junction bases unmatched: 6. CDR3 nucleotides: TGTGCCAGCAGTGGGCGGACAGGGGGGTATGAAAAACTGTTTTTT. This sequence encodes CASSGRTGGYEKLFF.